Each of the 16 T cell receptor beta chains below was sequenced from the same sample in a study of cytomegalovirus exposure and HLA in healthy donors. Measured with immunoSEQ multiplex PCR; TCRdb has only the in-frame clones, and not every one. This table has a few hundred thousand clones, 88% appearing once. Material: PBMCs. The source is a man younger than 40 in good health and CMV-seronegative.

This clone was detected only a few times. The chain combines TRBV19 with TRBJ2-7; 7 bases are a match to TRBD2. This CDR3 is built from 13 residues. The V gene's germline CDR1 is LNHDA and CDR2 SQIVND (reference sequence). Losses at the gene ends were 8 bases for V and 3 bases for J; bases not matched to a gene: 7. CDR3 DNA: TGTGCCAGTGAGAGCGGGACGGGCTACGAGCAGTACTTC. Protein product: CASESGTGYEQYF.

This clone was seen once. This rearrangement joins TRBV11-2 to TRBJ2-7, with TRBD2 identical over 8 bases. This CDR3 has 16 residues. CDR1 and CDR2 from the germline V gene are SGHAT and FQNNGV. J was trimmed by 5 bases and V by 5 bases; bases with no gene match: 14. The CDR3 DNA is TGTGCCAGCAGCCCACCCCGGGGGGGAATGGGGAACGAGCAGTACTTC. Its translation: CASSPPRGGMGNEQYF.

This clone turned up a few times. This chain uses TRBV10-1 with TRBJ2-1; TRBD1 agrees at 8 bases. This CDR3 comprises 11 residues. Germline CDR1 and CDR2: WNHNN and SYGVQD (reference sequence). J gave up 12 bases and V 10 bases, and 8 bases lay outside the gene matches. The CDR3 DNA follows: TGCGCCAAGGTCGGGACAGGTCGGCAGTTCTTC. This translates into CAKVGTGRQFF.

The table lists this clone with a count of one. V usage is TRBV10-2 and J usage is TRBJ2-3; D is unclear. This CDR3 comprises 11 residues. V was shortened by 6 bases and J by 2 bases, with 3 bases between the two germline ends. Germline V CDR1 and CDR2: WSHSY, SAAADI. The CDR3, as DNA: TGCGCCAGCAGCCTCACAGATACGCAGTATTTT. This encodes CASSLTDTQYF.

The chain is built from TRBV2 and TRBJ1-2, with TRBD1 as a possible D gene (5 bases). The CDR3 spans 12 residues. V gave up 6 bases and J gave up 8 bases, with 13 bases separating them. The germline CDR1 and CDR2 sequences are SNHLY and FYNNEI. In DNA form, the CDR3 reads TGTGCCAGCAGAGGGGAGGGACGGGGCTACACCTTC. As protein: CASRGEGRGYTF. The variable domain in full, with the rest retrieved from reference TRBV2 and TRBJ1-2, is EPEVTQTPSHQVTQMGQEVILRCVPISNHLYFYWYRQILGQKVEFLVSFYNNEISEKSEIFDDQFSVERPDGSNFTLKIRSTKLEDSAMYFCASRGEGRGYTFGSGTRLTVV.

The rearrangement links TRBV7-9 to TRBJ2-7; the match to TRBD2 covers 10 bases. CDR1 SEHNR and CDR2 FQNEAQ come from the germline V gene (reference sequence). The CDR3 is 16 residues long. Unmatched junction bases numbered 9, after V lost 5 bases and J lost 2 bases. In nucleotides, the CDR3 is TGTGCCAGCAGCCGCACTAGCGGGGATATAACCTACGAGCAGTACTTC. Amino acid sequence: CASSRTSGDITYEQYF.

The rearrangement uses TRBV4-3 and TRBJ2-1; the D gene is possibly TRBD2 (7 bases). V lost 0 bases and J 4 bases, leaving 16 bases between the germline ends. CDR1 and CDR2 (germline): LGHNA, YSLEER. The CDR3 sequence is 17 residues long. The CDR3 region is CASSQDGAGALYNEQFF. The CDR3 nucleotides are TGCGCCAGCAGCCAAGATGGGGCGGGGGCGTTATACAATGAGCAGTTCTTC.

The chain carries TRBV6-1 and TRBJ1-2, with TRBD1 matching 8 bases. CDR1 is MNHNS, CDR2 SASEGT, per germline. The length of the CDR3 is 15 residues. V was clipped by 5 bases and J by 2 bases; unmatched bases: 7. The DNA for the CDR3 is TGTGCCAGCAGTACCGGGACAGGAACCAACTATGGCTACACCTTC. Translating gives CASSTGTGTNYGYTF.

This clone was counted at least ten times. V usage is TRBV19 and J usage is TRBJ2-1, with TRBD2 identical over 8 bases. The ends lost 4 bases at V and 3 bases at J; junction bases unmatched: 2. CDR1 and CDR2 (germline): LNHDA, SQIVND (reference sequence). The length of the CDR3 is 14 residues. The CDR3 loop reads CASSKAGDYNEQFF. The DNA of the CDR3 is TGTGCCAGTAGTAAAGCGGGGGACTACAATGAGCAGTTCTTC.

Only a few counts were recorded for this clone. J is TRBJ2-1 and V is TRBV6-6; D gene ambiguous. With 0 bases removed from V and 6 bases from J, the gap between germline ends came to 12 bases. CDR3 length: 15 amino acids. Germline assignment: CDR1 MNHNY and CDR2 SVGAGI (reference sequence). The CDR3 nucleotides read TGTGCCAGCAGTTACTCGAGAGCAGGCAGCAATGAGCAGTTCTTC. It yields the protein CASSYSRAGSNEQFF.

The chain carries TRBV10-3 and TRBJ2-7; 8 bases align to TRBD2. The CDR3 consists of 13 residues. CDR1 and CDR2 from the germline V gene are ENHRY and SYGVKD. The V and J ends lost 5 bases and 6 bases, in that order; junction bases with no gene match: 6. CDR3 nucleotides: TGTGCCATCAGTTCCAACGCGGGAGGCGAGCAGTACTTC. It is translated as CAISSNAGGEQYF.

The chain links TRBV5-1 to TRBJ1-1; D call uncertain. The V and J ends lost 5 bases and 2 bases respectively, with 10 bases between them. CDR1 and CDR2 from the germline V gene are SGHRS and YFSETQ. The CDR3 is 13 amino acids. The CDR3 sequence: CASRDLGNTEAFF. CDR3 in DNA: TGCGCCAGCAGAGACTTAGGAAACACTGAAGCTTTCTTT.

The genes are TRBV29-1 and TRBJ2-3; 13 bases are a match to TRBD2. V lost 4 bases to trimming and J lost 2 bases; unmatched junction nucleotides: 12. Germline-derived CDR1 and CDR2 are SQVTM and ANQGSEA. This CDR3 is 18 amino acids long. CDR3 region: CSVGGLAGLNHITDTQYF. The DNA of the CDR3 is TGCAGCGTTGGGGGACTAGCGGGACTAAACCATATCACAGATACGCAGTATTTT.

The chain links TRBV4-3 to TRBJ2-2, with D possibly TRBD1 on 5 matching bases. The ends were cut back, 7 bases at V and 0 bases at J, with 15 bases in the middle. Looked up from germline, CDR1 is LGHNA and CDR2 is YSLEER. There are 16 residues in the CDR3. CDR3 nucleotide sequence: TGCGCCAGCACCGCCCGGGCAGGGACGAACACCGGGGAGCTGTTTTTT. Translation: CASTARAGTNTGELFF.

V and J are TRBV29-1 and TRBJ1-1; D call uncertain. The CDR3 sequence is 11 residues long. From germline, CDR1 is SQVTM and CDR2 ANQGSEA. V was trimmed by 1 base and J by 11 bases, leaving 11 bases between them. As DNA, the CDR3 is TGCAGCGTTGAAGGGCGGATGAGGGCTTTCTTT. It codes for CSVEGRMRAFF.

The V gene is TRBV11-2, the J gene TRBJ1-3; a possible D gene is TRBD1 (5 bases). Trimming removed 6 bases from V and 4 bases from J, with 19 bases in between. The CDR3 sequence is 16 residues long. Looked up from germline, CDR1 is SGHAT and CDR2 is FQNNGV. CDR3 residues: CASSGGTSLIGNTIYF. The CDR3 DNA reads as TGTGCCAGCAGTGGAGGGACCTCTCTAATAGGAAACACCATATATTTT.